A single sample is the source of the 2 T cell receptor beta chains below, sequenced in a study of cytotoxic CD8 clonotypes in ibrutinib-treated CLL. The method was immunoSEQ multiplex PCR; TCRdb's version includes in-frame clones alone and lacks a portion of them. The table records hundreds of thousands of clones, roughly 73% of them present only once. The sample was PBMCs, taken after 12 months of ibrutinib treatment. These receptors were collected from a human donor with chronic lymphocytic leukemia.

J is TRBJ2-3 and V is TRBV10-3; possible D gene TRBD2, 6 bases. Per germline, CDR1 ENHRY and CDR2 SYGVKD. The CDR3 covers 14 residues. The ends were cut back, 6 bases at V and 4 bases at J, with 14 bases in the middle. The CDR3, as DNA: TGTGCCATCAGCCAAGGAGGGCTCGCAGATACGCAGTATTTT. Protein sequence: CAISQGGLADTQYF.

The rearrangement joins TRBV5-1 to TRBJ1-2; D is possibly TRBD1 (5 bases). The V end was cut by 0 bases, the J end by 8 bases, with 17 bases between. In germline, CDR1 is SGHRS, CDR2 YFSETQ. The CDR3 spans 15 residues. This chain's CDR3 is CASSLGRGAVGGYTF. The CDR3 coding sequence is TGCGCCAGCAGCTTGGGACGGGGCGCAGTAGGAGGCTACACCTTC.